The clone carrying this TCR beta chain was detected many times. TCRdb used MiXCR to reprocess the 5' RACE reads, holding one entry per CDR3 protein. The repertoire holds a few hundred thousand distinct CDR3 sequences, around a tenth seen once, with about a tenth in the top ten. Trimming removed 8 bases at V and 3 bases at J, with 14 bases between. The germline V gene encodes CDR1 MDHEN and CDR2 SYDVKM. CDR3 length: 15 residues. The data were taken from a study of CD8 T cells in ankylosing spondylitis. The V gene is TRBV28, the J gene TRBJ2-6; D is possibly TRBD1 (5 bases). Sequencing was done on a sample of blood, either unsorted or a sorted T cell fraction (not recorded which). The sequence was collected from a female donor with ankylosing spondylitis or in good health (not recorded which). The CDR3: CASHPGAYGANVLTF. The CDR3 DNA is TGTGCCAGCCACCCTGGGGCGTATGGGGCCAACGTCCTGACTTTC.